The 22 T cell receptor beta chains given below trace back to one sample, sequenced in a study of blood T cell repertoires in COVID-19 (dated by TCRdb to the early 2020s). Library generation was performed with the immunoSEQ multiplex PCR assay. This is the immuneACCESS table as TCRdb keeps it, with only in-frame sequences that have V and J called. A part of the clones is gone; compared with another copy, unresolved V genes explain less than half, and the rest is unexplained. Here the sample has about 220,000 clones; 82% occur a single time. The ten biggest clones cover less than 4% of the sample. The sample consisted of peripheral blood. All receptors derive from a woman older than 75 with acute or convalescent COVID-19.

V usage is TRBV20-1 and J usage is TRBJ2-3; 10 nucleotides align to TRBD1. V was pared by 3 bases and J by 1 base, with 13 bases of the junction left unmatched. The CDR3 spans 18 residues. Germline V gene lookup returns CDR1 DFQATT and CDR2 SNEGSKA (reference sequence). The CDR3 here is CSASAQPGTGEGTDTQYF. In DNA form, the CDR3 reads TGCAGTGCTAGTGCCCAGCCCGGGACAGGGGAGGGCACAGATACGCAGTATTTT.

This chain links TRBV9 with TRBJ1-1, with 7 nucleotides matching TRBD1. There are 16 residues in the CDR3. Germline values: CDR1 SGDLS, CDR2 YYNGEE. After removal of 4 bases from V and 1 base from J, the junction contained 10 bases not matched to a gene. CDR3 DNA: TGTGCCAGCAGCCGGGAAGGGAGGACAGGGAACACTGAAGCTTTCTTT. This gives the protein CASSREGRTGNTEAFF.

This sequence joins TRBV6-6 and TRBJ1-5, with a tentative D call TRBD1 (5 bases). Trimming shortened V by 2 bases and J by 1 base, and 12 bases separated the two germline ends. In germline, CDR1 is MNHNY, CDR2 SVGAGI (reference sequence). The CDR3 length is 16 residues. The CDR3 sequence is CASSYILTESNQPQHF. CDR3 DNA sequence: TGTGCCAGCAGTTACATCTTGACAGAGAGCAATCAGCCCCAGCATTTT.

The chain has TRBV15 and TRBJ2-5, with D possibly being TRBD2 (6 bases). The CDR3 contains 16 residues. V was shortened by 2 bases and J by 2 bases, with 15 bases between the two germline ends. In germline, CDR1 is LNHNV, CDR2 YYDKDF (reference sequence). The CDR3 nucleotides read TGTGCCACCAGCAGACCGGGAGATCCGATTCAAGAGACCCAGTACTTC. Its translation is CATSRPGDPIQETQYF.

This chain links TRBV19 with TRBJ1-5, with unresolved D. CDR1 and CDR2 from the germline V gene are LNHDA and SQIVND (reference sequence). V was clipped by 5 bases and J by 4 bases, with 15 bases between them. The CDR3 has 15 amino acids. The CDR3 sequence is CASSGRGGLNQPQHF. CDR3 sequence (DNA): TGTGCCAGTAGTGGCCGGGGAGGCTTGAATCAGCCCCAGCATTTT.

V gene TRBV10-3 combines with J gene TRBJ2-1; 9 bases fit TRBD2. J gave up 8 bases and V 6 bases, and 11 bases lay outside the gene matches. This CDR3 has 15 residues. Germline lookup yields CDR1 ENHRY and CDR2 SYGVKD. In DNA, the CDR3 is TGTGCCATCAGCCCTCGGGGCGGGGGGGCCTATGAGCAGTTCTTC. Translated, it gives CAISPRGGGAYEQFF.

The rearrangement uses TRBV5-1 and TRBJ1-2; 12 nucleotides align to TRBD1. Germline V lookup: CDR1 SGHRS, CDR2 YFSETQ. CDR3 size: 19 residues. The V and J ends lost 0 bases and 8 bases, in that order; junction bases with no gene match: 17. The CDR3: CASSLATANRDRGLSGYTF. The CDR3 DNA reads as TGCGCCAGCAGCTTGGCAACGGCAAACCGGGACAGGGGGCTTTCCGGCTACACCTTC.

The chain employs TRBV3-1 (or the pseudogene TRBV3-2) and TRBJ2-1; tentative D call: TRBD1 (5 bases). The CDR3 covers 14 residues. Trimming cost V 0 bases and J 8 bases, with 11 bases left between them. The germline CDR1 and CDR2 sequences are LGHDT and YNNKEL (reference sequence). Written as DNA, the CDR3 is TGTGCCAGCAGCCAAGAGGCCAGGGTGTATGAGCAGTTCTTC. Translation gives CASSQEARVYEQFF.

The chain combines TRBV25-1 with TRBJ1-2; D call uncertain. V was trimmed by 3 bases and J by 1 base, leaving 6 bases between them. The length of the CDR3 is 13 residues. Germline values: CDR1 MGHDK, CDR2 SYGVNS. CDR3 loop: CASSDPLNYGYTF. CDR3 nucleotide sequence: TGTGCCAGCAGTGATCCCCTTAACTATGGCTACACCTTC.

In this sample, this clone turned up once. This chain links TRBV19 with TRBJ2-1; D perhaps matches TRBD2 (5 bases). The CDR3 covers 14 residues. Germline loops: CDR1 LNHDA, CDR2 SQIVND (reference sequence). V was trimmed by 1 base and J by 9 bases, leaving 13 bases between them. The CDR3 DNA reads as TGTGCCAGTAGTATAGGGGTCGGGGTAAGTGAGCAGTTCTTC. Protein sequence: CASSIGVGVSEQFF.

The J gene is TRBJ2-1, the V gene TRBV29-1, with 8 bases lining up with TRBD1. Per germline, CDR1 SQVTM and CDR2 ANQGSEA. After removal of 5 bases from V and 5 bases from J, the junction contained 11 bases not matched to a gene. The CDR3 has 15 residues. The CDR3 DNA reads as TGCAGCGTTCCTAGACAGGGGTTGTCACACAATGAGCAGTTCTTC. This translates into CSVPRQGLSHNEQFF.

This chain links TRBV3-1 (or the pseudogene TRBV3-2) with TRBJ2-2; 10 nucleotides align to TRBD2. Germline values: CDR1 LGHDT, CDR2 YNNKEL (reference sequence). This CDR3 comprises 15 residues. Trimming cost V 6 bases and J 1 base; bases outside gene matches: 2. The CDR3 bases are TGTGCCAGCAGACTAGCGGGGATGAACACCGGGGAGCTGTTTTTT. This sequence encodes CASRLAGMNTGELFF.

This clone was seen once. The J gene is TRBJ1-2, the V gene TRBV19; TRBD1 might be the D (5 bases). The germline CDR1 and CDR2 sequences are LNHDA and SQIVND (reference sequence). There are 13 residues in the CDR3. Trimming took 3 bases from V and 4 from J, leaving 9 bases between them. CDR3 DNA: TGTGCCAGTAGTATCAGGCAGGGCTATGGCTACACCTTC. It is translated as CASSIRQGYGYTF.

Worth noting for this clone: Compared with germline, one end of the junction differs, possibly owing to a read error. The chain uses TRBV5-8 and TRBJ2-3; D gene ambiguous. Looked up from germline, CDR1 is SGHTS and CDR2 is YDEGEE. The CDR3 sequence is 14 residues long. The CDR3 sequence: CASSYQLGTDTQYF. CDR3 DNA sequence: TGTGCCAGCAGCTACCAGTTGGGCACGGATACGCAGTATTTT.

The chain joins TRBV10-3 to TRBJ1-1; possibly TRBD1 for D (6 bases). The CDR3 loop spans 14 amino acids. Looked up from germline, CDR1 is ENHRY and CDR2 is SYGVKD. With 9 bases removed from V and 2 bases from J, the gap between germline ends came to 16 bases. CDR3: CAIQGAPGNTEAFF. CDR3 nucleotides: TGTGCCATACAGGGCGCTCCGGGCAACACTGAAGCTTTCTTT.

The CDR3 sequence: CASSSRARGGAVGYTF. The CDR3 DNA sequence: TGTGCCAGCAGTTCCAGGGCTAGAGGGGGCGCGGTTGGCTACACCTTC. The genes are TRBV27 and TRBJ1-2; 7 positions agree with TRBD1. The ends lost 4 bases at V and 7 bases at J; junction bases unmatched: 15. The germline gives CDR1 MNHEY, CDR2 SMNVEV (reference sequence). The CDR3 has 16 amino acids.

The chain is built from TRBV5-1 and TRBJ1-6; TRBD1 might be the D (5 bases). Germline loops: CDR1 SGHRS, CDR2 YFSETQ. The CDR3 loop spans 14 amino acids. Trimming removed 0 bases from V and 10 bases from J, with 11 bases in between. CDR3 DNA sequence: TGCGCCAGCAGCTTGGTCAGGGAACGGTCACCCCTCCACTTT. It yields the protein CASSLVRERSPLHF.

The chain recombines TRBV6-1 with TRBJ2-3; D is uncertain. This CDR3 is 14 amino acids long. V was pared by 3 bases and J by 5 bases, with 12 bases between. Germline V gene data show CDR1 as MNHNS and CDR2 as SASEGT. The CDR3 DNA reads TGTGCCAGCAGTGACCGGTGGGCCAAAGATACGCAGTATTTT. Its protein is CASSDRWAKDTQYF.

The CDR3 spells CAWSRNRGGTEAFF. The CDR3 DNA reads as TGTGCCTGGAGTCGGAACAGGGGCGGGACTGAAGCTTTCTTT. The chain joins TRBV30 to TRBJ1-1; 7 bases are shared with TRBD1. CDR1 is GTSNPN, CDR2 SVGIG, per germline (reference sequence). The V gene end was trimmed by 2 bases and the J gene end by 5 bases; junction bases not matched to a gene: 8. The CDR3 covers 14 residues.

The chain links TRBV19 to TRBJ1-2; D is uncertain. CDR3 length equals 14 residues. V dropped 3 bases and J dropped 8 bases, with 16 bases sitting between them. Germline V lookup: CDR1 LNHDA, CDR2 SQIVND (reference sequence). The CDR3 loop is CASSIGDLSRGYTF. In nucleotides, the CDR3 is TGTGCCAGTAGTATTGGAGACCTGAGTAGAGGCTACACCTTC.

This rearrangement joins TRBV7-2 to TRBJ2-3; 11 bases are shared with TRBD2. The CDR3 runs 16 residues. Germline CDR1 and CDR2: SGHTA and FQGNSA. J lost 4 bases, V lost 2 bases, and 5 bases had no gene match. CDR3 in amino acids: CASSLTTSGGADTQYF. The DNA of the CDR3 is TGTGCCAGCAGCTTAACAACTAGCGGGGGCGCAGATACGCAGTATTTT.

The CDR3 loop is CASSETRSKFF. CDR3 in DNA: TGTGCCAGCAGTGAAACCAGGTCGAAGTTCTTC. The chain joins TRBV2 to TRBJ2-1; D ambiguous. The CDR3 runs 11 residues. Germline CDR1 reads SNHLY; CDR2 reads FYNNEI. Deletions cut 2 bases from V and 14 bases from J, with 10 bases between.